Listed below are T cell receptor beta chains from one sample, sequenced in a study of blood T cells in healthy people across ages. TCRdb redid the calling of the 5' RACE reads with MiXCR, one entry per CDR3 protein. This table holds roughly 1.7 million distinct CDR3 sequences, 30% to 40% found once. Material for sequencing was blood. These receptors came from a woman younger than 45 in good health. Both conserved end residues are part of each CDR3. D genes are given only for firm matches. For some rows the clone size is stated as once, few or many, or as a class when expanded; others skip it.

clone_size | j_call | v_call | d_call | cdr3_aa | cdr3_nt
few | TRBJ2-1 | TRBV20-1 | TRBD2 | CSRAGGVYNEQFF | TGCAGTCGGGCGGGAGGGGTGTACAATGAGCAGTTCTTC
many | TRBJ2-2 | TRBV4-1 | . | CASSLAGPVAGELFF | TGCGCCAGCAGCCTGGCGGGCCCGGTAGCCGGGGAGCTGTTTTTT
. | TRBJ2-1 | TRBV5-1 | TRBD1 | CASSPGQVLAEQFF | TGCGCCAGCAGCCCGGGACAGGTCCTCGCTGAGCAGTTCTTC
. | TRBJ2-7 | TRBV7-9 | . | CASSLVRGTYRFVEQYF | TGTGCCAGCAGCTTAGTTAGGGGCACTTATAGGTTCGTTGAGCAGTACTTC
. | TRBJ1-6 | TRBV7-8 | . | CASSSGVGGITYNSPLHF | TGTGCCAGCTCCTCCGGGGTGGGGGGCATCACCTATAATTCACCCCTCCACTTT
. | TRBJ1-4 | TRBV2 | . | CASRRAATNEKLFF | TGTGCCAGCAGGCGAGCAGCAACTAATGAAAAACTGTTTTTT
few | TRBJ2-3 | TRBV4-1 | TRBD2 | CASSLSPRTSGRDTQYF | TGCGCCAGCAGCCTCTCCCCGAGGACTAGCGGGCGAGATACGCAGTATTTT
few | TRBJ2-7 | TRBV10-3 | . | CAISEGDPYEQYF | TGTGCCATCAGTGAGGGGGACCCCTACGAGCAGTACTTC
. | TRBJ1-2 | TRBV20-1 | . | CSARDIGRSLANYGYTF | TGCAGTGCTAGAGATATCGGGCGGAGCTTAGCTAACTATGGCTACACCTTC
. | TRBJ2-7 | TRBV24-1 | TRBD2 | CAVSSGISYEQYF | TGTGCCGTCTCTAGCGGGATTTCCTACGAGCAGTACTTC
. | TRBJ2-6 | TRBV20-1 | . | CSATQQASSGANVRTF | TGCAGTGCTACCCAACAGGCATCCTCTGGGGCCAACGTCCGGACTTTC
few | TRBJ2-1 | TRBV20-1 | . | CSVGRGAPGEQFF | TGCAGCGTGGGAAGGGGGGCCCCCGGTGAGCAGTTCTTC
. | TRBJ1-1 | TRBV20-1 | . | CSARGGPKGPEAFF | TGCAGTGCTAGAGGGGGACCGAAGGGGCCTGAAGCTTTCTTT
. | TRBJ1-4 | TRBV12-3/TRBV12-4 | TRBD1 | CASSSSTGSGEKLFF | TGTGCCAGCAGTTCCTCGACAGGGTCCGGTGAAAAACTGTTTTTT
few | TRBJ2-7 | TRBV7-9 | . | CASSPGKRGTYSYEQYF | TGTGCCAGCAGCCCAGGGAAGCGTGGGACATATTCCTACGAGCAGTACTTC
few | TRBJ2-3 | TRBV6-1 | . | CASSKNVADTQYF | TGTGCCAGCAGCAAAAATGTGGCAGATACGCAGTATTTT
. | TRBJ2-7 | TRBV28 | . | CATNRVKPYEQYF | TGTGCCACCAATAGAGTAAAACCCTACGAGCAGTACTTC
. | TRBJ2-3 | TRBV2 | . | CASRGVAAPDTQYF | TGTGCCAGCAGGGGGGTAGCAGCCCCAGATACGCAGTATTTT
few | TRBJ2-1 | TRBV5-1 | . | CASTIQGGVREQFF | TGCGCCAGCACTATACAGGGTGGGGTCCGGGAGCAGTTCTTC
few | TRBJ1-1 | TRBV4-1 | . | CASSLYQTDMNTEAFF | TGCGCCAGCAGCCTGTACCAGACAGACATGAACACTGAAGCTTTCTTT
few | TRBJ2-7 | TRBV3-1 | . | CASSPGLLARHEQYF | TGTGCCAGCAGCCCCGGCCTCTTGGCACGACACGAGCAGTACTTC
few | TRBJ2-5 | TRBV4-2 | . | CASSQPGAYQETQYF | TGTGCCAGCAGCCAACCAGGGGCCTACCAAGAGACCCAGTACTTC
few | TRBJ1-6 | TRBV14 | . | CASSQVPGYSPLHF | TGTGCCAGCAGCCAAGTGCCAGGCTATTCACCCCTCCACTTT
few | TRBJ2-1 | TRBV7-9 | TRBD1 | CASSPPQGAHNEQFF | TGTGCCAGCAGCCCCCCCCAGGGGGCACACAATGAGCAGTTCTTC
. | TRBJ2-5 | TRBV4-2 | TRBD2 | CASSQDLASGGGETQYF | TGTGCCAGCAGCCAAGATCTGGCTAGCGGGGGAGGAGAGACCCAGTACTTC
few | TRBJ2-2 | TRBV4-1 | TRBD1 | CASSRGQGEGTGELFF | TGCGCCAGCAGCCGCGGACAGGGGGAAGGCACCGGGGAGCTGTTTTTT
. | TRBJ1-2 | TRBV7-3 | . | CASSPGPLANYGYTF | TGTGCCAGCAGCCCGGGACCGCTAGCTAACTATGGCTACACCTTC
few | TRBJ1-2 | TRBV28 | TRBD1 | CASSSGTAGSYGYTF | TGTGCCAGCAGTTCCGGGACAGCCGGCAGCTATGGCTACACCTTC
. | TRBJ2-3 | TRBV3-1 | TRBD2 | CANSHAGLAGTDTQYF | TGTGCCAACAGTCACGCGGGACTAGCGGGGACAGATACGCAGTATTTT
. | TRBJ2-7 | TRBV5-4 | . | CASSSQGRGDYEQYF | TGTGCCAGCAGTTCCCAAGGACGAGGGGACTACGAGCAGTACTTC
. | TRBJ2-3 | TRBV11-2 | TRBD1 | CASPTGGVVDTQYF | TGTGCCAGCCCTACAGGGGGAGTTGTAGATACGCAGTATTTT
. | TRBJ2-5 | TRBV5-1 | TRBD1 | CASSLGDRNPFQETQYF | TGCGCCAGCAGCTTGGGGGACAGGAATCCCTTCCAAGAGACCCAGTACTTC
many | TRBJ2-1 | TRBV29-1 | . | CSVDMGGNEQFF | TGCAGCGTTGATATGGGTGGCAATGAGCAGTTCTTC
few | TRBJ2-3 | TRBV10-1 | TRBD2 | CASSGPSGSGSTDTQYF | TGCGCCAGCAGTGGACCTAGCGGGAGTGGAAGCACAGATACGCAGTATTTT
many | TRBJ2-1 | TRBV20-1 | TRBD2 | CSARVASGSSYNEQFF | TGCAGTGCTAGAGTGGCTAGCGGGAGCTCCTACAATGAGCAGTTCTTC
. | TRBJ2-7 | TRBV14 | TRBD1 | CASSIWTGARYEQYF | TGTGCCAGCAGTATATGGACAGGGGCGAGGTACGAGCAGTACTTC
. | TRBJ1-3 | TRBV20-1 | . | CSARDENLGQVLSTIYF | TGCAGTGCTAGAGACGAGAACCTTGGGCAGGTTCTTTCCACCATATATTTT